This TCR beta chain was captured in a study of early T cells in non-severe SARS-CoV-2 infection. On the study more broadly: With bulk RNA from unsorted whole blood as input, sequencing yielded unpaired chains.

CDR3 size: 14 residues. Germline lookup yields CDR1 LGHDT and CDR2 YNNKEL (reference sequence). Deletions cut 3 bases from V and 7 bases from J, with 16 bases between. Researchers tagged individual cDNA molecules with unique molecular identifiers. TCRdb processed the 5' RACE reads anew with MiXCR; each CDR3 protein has one entry. Of 50,000 or so distinct CDR3 sequences in the sample, more than 13% were seen once. Overall study findings and caveats: Anti-spike CD8 responses were favored in VDJdb matching, and private and CD4 specificities were missed.

In the case of this clonotype: Its specificity is not known.

V usage is TRBV3-1 and J usage is TRBJ2-7; D is uncertain. This sample comprised whole blood, obtained at baseline. This TCR was sampled from an adult who was a healthcare worker with PCR-confirmed SARS-CoV-2 infection or an uninfected control (not recorded which). The CDR3 nucleotides are TGTGCCAGCAGCCAGCCTTTGAGTTCCGGGGAGCAGTACTTC. It is translated as CASSQPLSSGEQYF.